This TCR beta chain appears in the sequencing data of a study of blood T cell repertoires in COVID-19. This table comes from immunoSEQ multiplex PCR, and its TCRdb copy is limited to in-frame clones, with some not included. The sample carries about 160,000 clones, around 84% recorded once. Patients at the Seattle site were enrolled during active infection and followed longitudinally. J gave up 3 bases and V 5 bases, and 5 bases lay outside the gene matches. From germline, CDR1 is KGHDR and CDR2 SFDVKD. This CDR3 comprises 15 residues. Sequenced input: peripheral blood. The chain employs TRBV24-1 and TRBJ1-1; 10 nucleotides line up with TRBD1. The receptor was isolated from a man aged 55-75 years with COVID-19, enrolled during active disease. The CDR3 reads CATSGGTGAYTEAFF. Here the CDR3 DNA reads TGTGCCACCAGTGGGGGGACAGGGGCTTACACTGAAGCTTTCTTT.